This T cell receptor (beta chain) is drawn from a study of cytomegalovirus exposure and HLA in healthy donors. PCR amplification relied on 60 Vbeta primers (plus 13 Jbeta primers). Study processing details: Unique TCR beta chains totaled approximately 83 million in a later count, with roughly 10 million of them shared. Sequencing was performed with immunoSEQ multiplex PCR; in TCRdb, only in-frame clones are kept and a portion is missing. The DNA gave D and trimming, while V, J and clone size come from that table. The repertoire holds roughly 100,000 clones, with about 66% as singletons. The source is a boy aged 5-17 years in good health and CMV-seropositive. Specimen: PBMCs.

The CDR3 region is CASSPGTGDEQFF. DNA of the CDR3: TGTGCCAGCAGCCCCGGGACAGGGGATGAGCAGTTCTTC. The V call is TRBV9, the J call TRBJ2-1; 10 bases align to TRBD1. This CDR3 contains 13 residues. The ends lost 4 bases at V and 8 bases at J; junction bases unmatched: 3. Germline V gene sequence: CDR1 SGDLS, CDR2 YYNGEE.